This passage covers 15 T cell receptor beta chains from one sample sequenced in a study of regulatory T cells in long-lasting Graves disease. Time point reported: newly diagnosed GD, antithyroid drugs for less than 3 months. PBMCs were the source of the RNA used for TCR sequencing. According to the study, TCR beta libraries were built with iRepertoire HTBI primers and CDR3-region Arm-PCR. TCRdb fed the multiplex PCR reads into MiXCR, producing one record per CDR3 protein. The profile shows about 500,000 distinct CDR3 sequences, around 16% of them singletons. These data also featured in a second study, about T cells in Graves' hyperthyroidism and ophthalmopathy.

Sequenced here: peripheral blood mononuclear cells (PBMCs), sampled at new diagnosis, from a patient treated with antithyroid drugs. The receptors were sampled from a man aged 40-49 years with Graves disease.

This clonotype occurred a few times. The chain employs TRBV20-1 and TRBJ2-1, with 8 bases fitting TRBD2. Germline V gene lookup returns CDR1 DFQATT and CDR2 SNEGSKA (reference sequence). The junction had 7 bases not matched to a gene; V was cut back by 2 bases and J by 1 base. This CDR3 is 16 amino acids long. The CDR3 reads CSARTPLAASYNEQFF. The CDR3, as DNA: TGCAGTGCTAGAACACCACTAGCGGCGTCCTACAATGAGCAGTTCTTC.

This clonotype has at least ten counts. The rearrangement links TRBV10-2 to TRBJ2-5; 10 nucleotides line up with TRBD2. This CDR3 is built from 15 residues. Germline-derived CDR1 and CDR2 are WSHSY and SAAADI. V gave up 0 bases and J gave up 4 bases; unmatched junction bases: 2. CDR3 DNA: TGCGCCAGCAGTGAGTCTCCTAGCGGGAGAGAGACCCAGTACTTC. It translates to CASSESPSGRETQYF.

This clonotype was seen more than once but under ten times. The genes are TRBV6-1 and TRBJ2-6; possible D gene TRBD1, 8 bases. V dropped 8 bases and J dropped 4 bases, with 21 bases sitting between them. The germline V gene encodes CDR1 MNHNS and CDR2 SASEGT. The CDR3 sequence is 17 residues long. CDR3 residues: CASGGGQDLRGANVLTF. The CDR3 DNA sequence: TGTGCCAGCGGGGGGGGACAGGACCTAAGAGGGGCCAACGTCCTGACTTTC.

At least ten counts were recorded for this clonotype. The gene calls are TRBV2 and TRBJ2-4, with D perhaps matching TRBD2 (6 bases). The germline CDR1 and CDR2 sequences are SNHLY and FYNNEI. The length of the CDR3 is 18 residues. The V end lost 0 bases, the J end lost 0 bases, and 15 bases lay between the germline ends. The CDR3 here is CASSEARLAPLAKNIQYF. The CDR3 DNA reads TGTGCCAGCAGTGAAGCCCGGCTAGCGCCTCTAGCCAAAAACATTCAGTACTTC.

Many counts were recorded for this clonotype. The chain uses TRBV27 and TRBJ2-5, with D uncertain. The CDR3 is 12 amino acids. V was shortened by 2 bases and J by 5 bases, with 6 bases between the two germline ends. Germline lookup yields CDR1 MNHEY and CDR2 SMNVEV (reference sequence). The CDR3 spells CASSLGLETQYF. In DNA form, the CDR3 reads TGTGCCAGCAGTTTAGGATTGGAGACCCAGTACTTC.

V usage is TRBV9 and J usage is TRBJ2-1; possible D gene TRBD2, 6 bases. Per germline, CDR1 SGDLS and CDR2 YYNGEE. The V and J ends lost 0 bases and 8 bases respectively, with 24 bases between them. The CDR3 length is 18 residues. The CDR3 nucleotides are TGTGCCAGCAGCGTAGGGGGAGGTACCGAGTGGTTTCTCTATGAGCAGTTCTTC. This translates into CASSVGGGTEWFLYEQFF.

This clonotype was counted at least ten times. The chain has TRBV2 and TRBJ1-1, with 11 bases that match TRBD1. This CDR3 has 14 amino acids. V trimming: 11 bases; J trimming: 0 bases; junction bases outside the gene matches: 5. In germline, CDR1 is SNHLY, CDR2 FYNNEI. CDR3 sequence: CAVDRGRMNTEAFF. Written as DNA, the CDR3 is TGTGCCGTGGACAGGGGGCGAATGAACACTGAAGCTTTCTTT.

This clonotype was counted at least ten times. This chain joins TRBV3-1 and TRBJ2-2; 8 positions agree with TRBD1. The CDR3 runs to 16 residues. From germline, CDR1 is LGHDT and CDR2 YNNKEL (reference sequence). V was pared by 3 bases and J by 0 bases, with 3 bases of the junction left unmatched. This CDR3 is CASSQDRAPNTGELFF. CDR3 sequence (DNA): TGTGCCAGCAGCCAGGACAGGGCCCCGAACACCGGGGAGCTGTTTTTT.

The table lists this clonotype with a few counts. The J gene is TRBJ1-1, the V gene TRBV18; no definite D call. The germline V and J ends were trimmed by 8 bases and 2 bases, with 12 bases remaining between them. The CDR3 runs to 13 residues. CDR1 is KGHSH, CDR2 LQKENI, per germline. The CDR3 spells CASPQNINTEAFF. CDR3 coding DNA: TGTGCCAGCCCACAAAACATAAACACTGAAGCTTTCTTT. The whole variable domain, filled in from reference TRBV18 and TRBJ1-1, reads NAGVMQNPRHLVRRRGQEARLRCSPMKGHSHVYWYRQLPEEGLKFMVYLQKENIIDESGMPKERFSAEFPKEGPSILRIQQVVRGDSAAYFCASPQNINTEAFFGQGTRLTVV.

This clonotype showed up many times. The chain recombines TRBV6-2 or TRBV6-3 with TRBJ2-5, with D perhaps TRBD2 (6 bases). The ends were cut back, 3 bases at V and 4 bases at J, with 9 bases in the middle. Germline loops: CDR1 MNHEY, CDR2 SVGEGT. The CDR3 loop spans 13 amino acids. CDR3 DNA: TGTGCCAGCAGTTATGGGGGAGGAGAGACCCAGTACTTC. Translation gives CASSYGGGETQYF.

This clonotype has a handful of counts. The rearrangement links TRBV15 to TRBJ2-7; unclear D gene. The CDR3 runs 13 residues. Germline loops: CDR1 LNHNV, CDR2 YYDKDF (reference sequence). V was pared by 6 bases and J by 0 bases, with 9 bases between. CDR3 sequence: CATRLSSSYEQYF. The CDR3 region has the DNA TGTGCCACCAGACTCAGCAGCTCCTACGAGCAGTACTTC.

The CDR3 nucleotides are TGCAGTGTTCGGACAGGGTACAAGGGCACAGATACGCAGTATTTT. Translating it yields CSVRTGYKGTDTQYF. The chain links TRBV20-1 to TRBJ2-3, with 8 bases lining up with TRBD1. Germline assignment: CDR1 DFQATT and CDR2 SNEGSKA (reference sequence). There are 15 residues in the CDR3. Trimming removed 7 bases from V and 1 base from J; junction bases left unmatched: 10.

Points on this clonotype: The conserved final phenylalanine or tryptophan is absent from the CDR3, which likely points to a read error. CDR3 amino acids: CASSYGTGRTEAFS. The CDR3 DNA is TGTGCCAGCAGTTACGGGACAGGCAGGACTGAAGCTTTCTCT. V and J are TRBV6-2 or TRBV6-3 and TRBJ1-1, with 8 bases matching TRBD1. The CDR3 is 14 residues long. Germline CDR1 reads MNHEY; CDR2 reads SVGEGT. After removal of 2 bases from V and 5 bases from J, the junction contained 4 bases not matched to a gene.

Turning to this clonotype: Being one base from a much bigger clone, this may be a read error. The CDR3 region is CASSQMQGGGEQYF. The CDR3 DNA follows: TGTGCCAGCAGCCAGATGCAGGGGGGGGGCGAGCAGTACTTC. This chain joins TRBV9 and TRBJ2-7; tentatively, D is TRBD1 or TRBD2 (7 bases each). V gave up 4 bases and J gave up 6 bases, with 17 bases separating them. This CDR3 region has 14 residues. The germline V gene encodes CDR1 SGDLS and CDR2 YYNGEE.

This clonotype was seen at least ten times. The gene calls are TRBV5-1 and TRBJ2-2; the D call may be TRBD1 or TRBD2 (5 bases each). The CDR3 is 16 amino acids. Germline CDR1 reads SGHRS; CDR2 reads YFSETQ. V was shortened by 0 bases and J by 4 bases, with 13 bases between the two germline ends. The CDR3 protein is CASSLETMRGTGELFF. The CDR3 DNA reads TGCGCCAGCAGCTTGGAGACGATGAGGGGCACCGGGGAGCTGTTTTTT.